This TCR beta chain was recovered during a study of blood T cell repertoires in COVID-19. At the level of the study: Whether acute or convalescent, the COVID-19 samples came from the United States, Italy and Spain. T cells, B-cell-depleted T cells, or PBMCs provided the cDNA or gDNA that served as material.

As handled by the study authors: Amplification from reference gene primers served as the basis for estimated nucleated cell counts. TCRdb's table, derived via immunoSEQ multiplex PCR, lists solely in-frame clones and lacks some. The DNA was the basis for D and trimming; V, J and clone size are from that table. Of about 85,000 clones listed, approximately 78% are singletons. This CDR3 contains 15 residues. V lost 7 bases and J lost 0, with 13 bases in between. Germline lookup yields CDR1 LNHDA and CDR2 SQIVND (reference sequence). The clonotype originates from an elderly woman with acute or convalescent COVID-19. The rearrangement links TRBV19 to TRBJ2-1, with D hard to call. The specimen sequenced was peripheral blood. CDR3 sequence: CASNPDIRSYNEQFF. The CDR3 nucleotides read TGTGCCAGTAACCCCGACATTCGCTCCTACAATGAGCAGTTCTTC.